These 8 T cell receptor beta chains originate from one sample sequenced in a study of blood T cell repertoires in COVID-19 (dated by TCRdb to between 2020 and 2021). The library was built by means of the immunoSEQ multiplex PCR assay. This is the immuneACCESS table as TCRdb keeps it, with only in-frame sequences that have V and J called. A part of the clones is gone; compared with another copy, unresolved V genes explain less than half, and the rest is unexplained. Present in this sample are fewer than 110,000 clones, around four fifths of which were seen just once. Around 4.4% of the sample is held by the ten biggest clonotypes. Sequencing used peripheral blood. The receptors derive from a man aged 65 to 79 with acute or convalescent COVID-19.

This chain connects TRBV11-2 to TRBJ2-7, with 7 bases aligning to TRBD2. The germline CDR1 and CDR2 sequences are SGHAT and FQNNGV. The trim removed 5 bases at V and 5 bases at J, leaving 12 bases unmatched. The CDR3 contains 15 residues. The CDR3 nucleotides are TGTGCCAGCAGCCCCGGGCAGGGAAGCGGGAACGAGCAGTACTTC. Its protein is CASSPGQGSGNEQYF.

The chain recombines TRBV19 with TRBJ2-1; 10 bases fit TRBD2. V lost 7 bases, J lost 8 bases, and 14 bases stayed unmatched. CDR1 LNHDA and CDR2 SQIVND come from the germline V gene (reference sequence). The CDR3 consists of 16 residues. CDR3 loop: CASNLAGTSVNDEQFF. The CDR3 DNA reads as TGTGCCAGTAACCTGGCCGGGACTAGCGTAAATGATGAGCAGTTCTTC.

J is TRBJ2-7 and V is TRBV3-1 (or the pseudogene TRBV3-2); 7 positions agree with TRBD2. The J segment lost 12 bases and the V segment lost 3 bases, leaving 8 bases of the junction unmatched. The CDR3 is 12 residues long. The germline gives CDR1 LGHDT, CDR2 YNNKEL (reference sequence). The CDR3 coding sequence is TGTGCCAGCAGCCAGGGGGAGGGACCACCGTACTTC. It codes for CASSQGEGPPYF.

The CDR3 nucleotides are TGTGCCAGCAGCGTAGGAGGGGGACAGGGGAACACCGGGGAGCTGTTTTTT. Its translation is CASSVGGGQGNTGELFF. The V gene is TRBV9, the J gene TRBJ2-2; 9 bases are a match to TRBD1. Trimming cost V 0 bases and J 1 base; bases outside gene matches: 4. The CDR3 totals 17 residues. Germline assignment: CDR1 SGDLS and CDR2 YYNGEE.

The gene calls are TRBV10-1 and TRBJ1-6; no firm D call. Germline V gene data show CDR1 as WNHNN and CDR2 as SYGVQD (reference sequence). The CDR3 runs to 17 residues. V was trimmed by 0 bases and J by 6 bases, leaving 15 bases between them. CDR3 coding DNA: TGCGCCAGCAGTGAGTCGGATCCTGGCGCGGGTAATTCACCCCTCCACTTT. Amino acid sequence: CASSESDPGAGNSPLHF.

This clone appeared once. The chain is built from TRBV14 and TRBJ1-2, with D possibly being TRBD1 (5 bases). The germline CDR1 and CDR2 sequences are SGHDN and FVKESK. The CDR3 is 13 residues long. Trimming took 4 bases from V and 6 from J, leaving 12 bases between them. The CDR3 nucleotides are TGTGCCAGCAGCCCCCGGGGGGGGGATGGCTACACCTTC. Residues: CASSPRGGDGYTF.

J is TRBJ2-3 and V is TRBV29-1; 13 bases are a match to TRBD2. The CDR3 covers 14 residues. The germline CDR1 and CDR2 sequences are SQVTM and ANQGSEA. J was trimmed by 6 bases and V by 6 bases; bases with no gene match: 6. CDR3 in DNA: TGCAGCGTACTAGCGGGGGGGAATGTGGATACGCAGTATTTT. Translation: CSVLAGGNVDTQYF.

V is TRBV19 and J is TRBJ2-5, with D maybe TRBD2 (6 bases). Deletions cut 5 bases from V and 5 bases from J, with 15 bases between. The CDR3 is 14 residues long. The germline gives CDR1 LNHDA, CDR2 SQIVND (reference sequence). The CDR3: CASSWRGGVETQYF. Written as DNA, the CDR3 is TGTGCCAGTAGTTGGAGAGGAGGGGTGGAGACCCAGTACTTC.